The rows below give T cell receptor beta chains drawn from one sample of a study of identical twins. TCRdb re-derived calls from the 5' RACE reads in MiXCR, one entry per CDR3 protein. The sample records roughly 250,000 distinct CDR3 sequences, 11% to 15% being singletons. The sample comprised memory (CD45RO+) T cells sorted from blood. The receptors originated from a woman between 18 and 30 years old in good health. CDR3s include the opening cysteine and the closing phenylalanine or tryptophan. A D gene is named only where the DNA matches it firmly. Size is omitted from some rows. Given values are once, few, many or a class for expanded clones.

CASSLGTYYGYTF TGCGCCAGCAGCTTGGGCACGTACTATGGCTACACCTTC - TRBJ1-2 - TRBV5-1
CASSLGPGNYEQYF TGTGCTAGCAGCTTAGGACCGGGAAACTACGAGCAGTACTTC - TRBJ2-7 - TRBV7-7
CASIEAGGEIYGYTF TGTGCCAGCATCGAGGCAGGGGGGGAGATCTATGGCTACACCTTC TRBD1 TRBJ1-2 - TRBV5-6
CASSPGQTYTDTQYF TGTGCCAGCAGTCCGGGACAGACATACACAGATACGCAGTATTTT TRBD1 TRBJ2-3 few TRBV2
CASSLGGLAINEQFF TGTGCCAGCAGCTTGGGCGGACTAGCGATCAATGAGCAGTTCTTC TRBD2 TRBJ2-1 - TRBV7-6
CASSSTGTEAFF TGTGCCAGCAGTTCCACGGGAACTGAAGCTTTCTTT - TRBJ1-1 many TRBV7-9
CSARRGAQETQYF TGCAGTGCTCGCCGAGGTGCTCAAGAGACCCAGTACTTC - TRBJ2-5 few TRBV20-1
CASSLMGDAYNEQFF TGTGCCAGCAGCTTGATGGGCGACGCCTACAATGAGCAGTTCTTC - TRBJ2-1 few TRBV7-2
CASSGIEAGDAYEQYF TGTGCCAGCAGTGGGATTGAAGCGGGGGATGCCTACGAGCAGTACTTC TRBD2 TRBJ2-7 few TRBV2
CASSKDPDSTNSPLHF TGTGCCAGCAGCAAAGACCCTGATTCGACAAATTCACCCCTCCACTTT - TRBJ1-6 few TRBV12-3/TRBV12-4
CASRRLTGNEQFF TGTGCCAGCAGGAGACTGACCGGGAATGAGCAGTTCTTC - TRBJ2-1 - TRBV6-1
CASNEVAGLSLGYEQYF TGTGCCAGCAATGAGGTAGCGGGCCTTTCTTTAGGCTACGAGCAGTACTTC TRBD2 TRBJ2-7 - TRBV6-1
CASSYSGGEGQPQHF TGTGCCAGCAGTTACTCTGGGGGCGAGGGTCAGCCCCAGCATTTT - TRBJ1-5 few TRBV6-5
CAISVGLAGGGTGELFF TGTGCCATCAGTGTTGGACTAGCGGGAGGGGGAACCGGGGAGCTGTTTTTT TRBD2 TRBJ2-2 - TRBV10-3
CATDGYNEQFF TGTGCCACCGATGGGTACAATGAGCAGTTCTTC - TRBJ2-1 few TRBV19
CAISEISSSGSRSDTQYF TGTGCCATCAGTGAGATATCGTCTAGCGGGAGTCGCTCAGATACGCAGTATTTT TRBD2 TRBJ2-3 many TRBV10-3
CASSRNLADKDEQFF TGCGCCAGCTCCCGGAACCTAGCGGACAAGGATGAGCAGTTCTTC TRBD2 TRBJ2-1 - TRBV5-1
CASSSGPFDTQYF TGTGCCAGCAGCTCTGGACCCTTTGATACGCAGTATTTT - TRBJ2-3 - TRBV7-2
CAISDYRVSGTGELFF TGTGCCATCAGTGACTACAGGGTTTCGGGCACCGGGGAGCTGTTTTTT - TRBJ2-2 - TRBV10-3
CASSLRAQRDEQYF TGTGCCAGCAGCCTCCGGGCCCAGCGCGACGAGCAGTACTTC - TRBJ2-7 - TRBV27
CSAERQGIRDTQYF TGCAGTGCAGAACGACAGGGTATTAGAGATACGCAGTATTTT TRBD1 TRBJ2-3 - TRBV20-1
CASSAGGSPDTQYF TGTGCCAGCAGCGCGGGGGGGAGCCCAGATACGCAGTATTTT TRBD2 TRBJ2-3 - TRBV11-3
CASSKQVVYEQYF TGTGCCAGCAGTAAACAGGTTGTCTACGAGCAGTACTTC - TRBJ2-7 - TRBV7-2
CSVWPQEGTEAFF TGCAGCGTGTGGCCACAGGAGGGCACTGAAGCTTTCTTT - TRBJ1-1 - TRBV29-1
CASTNRQPPSVVYNEQFF TGTGCCAGCACAAACCGTCAACCCCCTAGCGTTGTCTACAATGAGCAGTTCTTC - TRBJ2-1 - TRBV12-3/TRBV12-4
CASSLRHLNTGELFF TGTGCCAGCAGTTTACGACACTTGAACACCGGGGAGCTGTTTTTT - TRBJ2-2 many TRBV12-3/TRBV12-4
CSAPSLTSGNEQFF TGCAGTGCCCCTAGCTTAACTAGCGGGAATGAGCAGTTCTTC TRBD2 TRBJ2-1 few TRBV20-1
CASSRKTGSDTGELFF TGTGCCAGCAGCCGAAAGACAGGTTCCGACACCGGGGAGCTGTTTTTT - TRBJ2-2 - TRBV5-5
CASSPGHGYEQYF TGTGCCAGCAGCCCGGGACATGGATACGAGCAGTACTTC - TRBJ2-7 - TRBV14
CASSWGTGANVLTF TGTGCCAGCAGTTGGGGGACCGGGGCCAACGTCCTGACTTTC - TRBJ2-6 - TRBV27
CSASYGTVNNSPLHF TGCAGTGCTAGCTACGGGACGGTGAATAATTCACCCCTCCACTTT - TRBJ1-6 - TRBV20-1
CAIYRDTEAFF TGTGCCATCTACAGGGACACTGAAGCTTTCTTT - TRBJ1-1 few TRBV6-6
CASSQGEGDYPYEQYF TGTGCCAGCAGCCAAGGAGAAGGGGACTACCCCTACGAGCAGTACTTC TRBD2 TRBJ2-7 many TRBV4-2
CASTPSNQPQHF TGTGCCAGCACCCCATCAAATCAGCCCCAGCATTTT - TRBJ1-5 - TRBV6-1
CASSQPRGLAKNIQYF TGTGCCAGCAGCCAACCTCGGGGCTTAGCCAAAAACATTCAGTACTTC - TRBJ2-4 - TRBV28
CASSPRPGTHSYNEQFF TGTGCCAGCAGCCCAAGGCCCGGGACCCACTCCTACAATGAGCAGTTCTTC - TRBJ2-1 - TRBV9
CASRADGTGVQPQHF TGCGCCAGCAGGGCGGACGGGACAGGGGTTCAGCCCCAGCATTTT TRBD1 TRBJ1-5 - TRBV5-1
CASRMGLPELGEQYF TGTGCCAGCAGAATGGGGCTACCAGAACTCGGGGAGCAGTACTTC - TRBJ2-7 few TRBV6-2/TRBV6-3
CASSQGSGVYNEQFF TGTGCCAGCAGCCAGGGAAGCGGGGTTTACAATGAGCAGTTCTTC TRBD2 TRBJ2-1 - TRBV3-1
CASSTPGLAGLGDTQYF TGTGCCAGCAGTACTCCGGGACTAGCGGGACTTGGAGATACGCAGTATTTT TRBD2 TRBJ2-3 many TRBV12-3/TRBV12-4
CASRTEGGGREQFF TGTGCCAGCAGAACCGAGGGAGGGGGCCGTGAGCAGTTCTTC - TRBJ2-1 few TRBV6-1
CASTRLAGTGYTF TGTGCCAGCACTCGGCTCGCAGGGACCGGCTACACCTTC - TRBJ1-2 few TRBV28
CASTPSSSGRAYNEQFF TGCGCCAGCACTCCTTCCTCTAGCGGGAGGGCCTACAATGAGCAGTTCTTC TRBD2 TRBJ2-1 many TRBV5-1
CSAAGSDRGSNEQFF TGCAGCGCCGCGGGCTCGGACAGGGGGTCCAATGAGCAGTTCTTC TRBD1 TRBJ2-1 many TRBV29-1
CASGAFVGELFF TGTGCGAGTGGGGCGTTTGTCGGGGAGCTGTTTTTT - TRBJ2-2 few TRBV19